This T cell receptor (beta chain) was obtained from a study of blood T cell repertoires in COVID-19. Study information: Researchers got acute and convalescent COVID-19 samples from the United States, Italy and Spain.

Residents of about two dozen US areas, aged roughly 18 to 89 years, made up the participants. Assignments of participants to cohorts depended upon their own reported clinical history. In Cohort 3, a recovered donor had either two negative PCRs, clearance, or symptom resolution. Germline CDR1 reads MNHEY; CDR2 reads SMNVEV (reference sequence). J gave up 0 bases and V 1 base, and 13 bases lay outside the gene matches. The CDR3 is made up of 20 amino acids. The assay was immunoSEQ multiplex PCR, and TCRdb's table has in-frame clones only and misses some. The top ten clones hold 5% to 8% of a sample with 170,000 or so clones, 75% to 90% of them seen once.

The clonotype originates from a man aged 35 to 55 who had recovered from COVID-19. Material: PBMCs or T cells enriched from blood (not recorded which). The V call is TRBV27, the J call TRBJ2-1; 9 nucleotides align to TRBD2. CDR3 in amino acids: CASSLFGVGGRESSYNEQFF. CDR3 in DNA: TGTGCCAGCAGTTTATTTGGTGTCGGCGGGAGGGAGAGCTCCTACAATGAGCAGTTCTTC.